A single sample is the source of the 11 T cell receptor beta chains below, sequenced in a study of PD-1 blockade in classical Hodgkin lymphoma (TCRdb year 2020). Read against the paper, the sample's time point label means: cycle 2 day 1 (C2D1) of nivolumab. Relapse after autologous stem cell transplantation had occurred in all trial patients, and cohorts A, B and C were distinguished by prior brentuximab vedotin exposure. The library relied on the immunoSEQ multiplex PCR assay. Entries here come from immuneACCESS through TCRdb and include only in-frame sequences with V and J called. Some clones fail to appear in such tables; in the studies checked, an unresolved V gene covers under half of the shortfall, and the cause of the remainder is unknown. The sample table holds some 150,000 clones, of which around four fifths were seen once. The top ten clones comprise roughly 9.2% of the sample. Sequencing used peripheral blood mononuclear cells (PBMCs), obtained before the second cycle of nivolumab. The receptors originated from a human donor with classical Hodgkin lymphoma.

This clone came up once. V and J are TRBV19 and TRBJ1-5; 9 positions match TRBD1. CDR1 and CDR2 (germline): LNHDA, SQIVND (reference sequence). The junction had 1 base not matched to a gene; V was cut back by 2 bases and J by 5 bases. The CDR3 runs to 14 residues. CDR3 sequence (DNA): TGTGCCAGTAGTATAACAGGGGGCTATCAGCCCCAGCATTTT. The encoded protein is CASSITGGYQPQHF.

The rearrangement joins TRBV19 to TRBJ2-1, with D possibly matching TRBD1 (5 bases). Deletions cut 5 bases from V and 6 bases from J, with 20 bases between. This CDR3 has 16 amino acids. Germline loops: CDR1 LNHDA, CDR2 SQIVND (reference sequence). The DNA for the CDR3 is TGTGCCAGTAGTCCCACTTCATCAGGGCAGTTCAATGAGCAGTTCTTC. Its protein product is CASSPTSSGQFNEQFF. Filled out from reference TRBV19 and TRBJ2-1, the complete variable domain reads DGGITQSPKYLFRKEGQNVTLSCEQNLNHDAMYWYRQDPGQGLRLIYYSQIVNDFQKGDIAEGYSVSREKKESFPLTVTSAQKNPTAFYLCASSPTSSGQFNEQFFGPGTRLTVL.

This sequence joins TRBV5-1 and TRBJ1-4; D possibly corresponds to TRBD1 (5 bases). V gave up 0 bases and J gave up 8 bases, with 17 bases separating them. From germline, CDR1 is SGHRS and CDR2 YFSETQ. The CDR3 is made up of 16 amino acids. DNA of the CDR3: TGCGCCAGCAGCTTGGAAGCGGGACGGACCAACGAAAAACTGTTTTTT. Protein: CASSLEAGRTNEKLFF. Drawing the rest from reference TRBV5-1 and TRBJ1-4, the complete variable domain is KAGVTQTPRYLIKTRGQQVTLSCSPISGHRSVSWYQQTPGQGLQFLFEYFSETQRNKGNFPGRFSGRQFSNSRSEMNVSTLELGDSALYLCASSLEAGRTNEKLFFGSGTQLSVL.

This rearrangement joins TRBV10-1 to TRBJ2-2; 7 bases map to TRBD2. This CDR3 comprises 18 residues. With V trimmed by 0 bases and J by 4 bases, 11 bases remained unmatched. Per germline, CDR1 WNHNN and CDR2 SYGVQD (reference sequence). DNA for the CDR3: TGCGCCAGCAGTGAGTCGACTCAGCCAGCGGGGCCCACCGGGGAGCTGTTTTTT. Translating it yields CASSESTQPAGPTGELFF.

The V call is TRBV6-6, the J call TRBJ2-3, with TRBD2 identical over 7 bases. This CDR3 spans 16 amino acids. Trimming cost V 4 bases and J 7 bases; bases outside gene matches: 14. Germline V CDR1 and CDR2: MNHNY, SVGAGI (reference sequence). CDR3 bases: TGTGCCAGCAGTTCCCTGTCCGCGGGGGAGCCCTATACGCAGTATTTT. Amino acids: CASSSLSAGEPYTQYF.

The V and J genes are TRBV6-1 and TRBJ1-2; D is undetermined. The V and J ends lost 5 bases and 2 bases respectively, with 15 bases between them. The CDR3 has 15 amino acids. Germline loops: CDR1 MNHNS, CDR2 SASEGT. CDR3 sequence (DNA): TGTGCCAGCAGTCGGGGAACAAGTACAAACTATGGCTACACCTTC. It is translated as CASSRGTSTNYGYTF.

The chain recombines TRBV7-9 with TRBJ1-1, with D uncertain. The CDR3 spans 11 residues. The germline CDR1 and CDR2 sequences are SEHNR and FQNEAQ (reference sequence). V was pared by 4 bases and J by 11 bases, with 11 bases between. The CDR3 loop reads CASSSDWRAFF. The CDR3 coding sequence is TGTGCCAGCAGCTCGGACTGGCGGGCTTTCTTT.

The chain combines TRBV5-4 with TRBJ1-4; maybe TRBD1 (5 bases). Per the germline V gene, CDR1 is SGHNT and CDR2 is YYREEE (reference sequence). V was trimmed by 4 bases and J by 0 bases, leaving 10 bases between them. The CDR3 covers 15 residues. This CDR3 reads CASSRGVATNEKLFF. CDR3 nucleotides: TGTGCCAGCAGCCGGGGGGTTGCAACTAATGAAAAACTGTTTTTT. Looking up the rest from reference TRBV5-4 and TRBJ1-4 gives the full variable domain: ETGVTQSPTHLIKTRGQQVTLRCSSQSGHNTVSWYQQALGQGPQFIFQYYREEENGRGNFPPRFSGLQFPNYSSELNVNALELDDSALYLCASSRGVATNEKLFFGSGTQLSVL.

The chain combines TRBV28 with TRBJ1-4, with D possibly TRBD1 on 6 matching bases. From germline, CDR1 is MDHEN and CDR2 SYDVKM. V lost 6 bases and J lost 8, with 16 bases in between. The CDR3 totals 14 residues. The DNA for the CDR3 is TGTGCCAGCAGCCTCCCGAGGGGGGAAGAAAAACTGTTTTTT. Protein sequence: CASSLPRGEEKLFF.

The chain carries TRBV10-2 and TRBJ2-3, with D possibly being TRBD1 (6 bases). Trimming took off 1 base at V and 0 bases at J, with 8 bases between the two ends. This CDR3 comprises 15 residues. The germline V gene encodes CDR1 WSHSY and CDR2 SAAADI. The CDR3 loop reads CASSELGASTDTQYF. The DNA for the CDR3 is TGCGCCAGCAGTGAGTTGGGGGCTAGCACAGATACGCAGTATTTT.

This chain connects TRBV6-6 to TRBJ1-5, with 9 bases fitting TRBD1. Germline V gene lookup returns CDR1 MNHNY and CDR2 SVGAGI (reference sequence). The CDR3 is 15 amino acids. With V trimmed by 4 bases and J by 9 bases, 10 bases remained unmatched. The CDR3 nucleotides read TGTGCCAGCAGTTTGGCCGGGACAGGGATCCCGCCCCAGCATTTT. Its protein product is CASSLAGTGIPPQHF.